This section outlines one T cell receptor (beta chain) sequence together with its context. Primers included in the PCR were 60 Vbeta and 13 Jbeta primers. Assay used: immunoSEQ multiplex PCR; TCRdb lists only in-frame clones, some missing. The profile covers just over 150,000 clones, with roughly 81% appearing a single time and less than 2.5% taken by the ten largest. This entry comes from a study of cytomegalovirus exposure and HLA in healthy donors. The germline gives CDR1 MNHEY, CDR2 SVGAGI. This CDR3 is built from 14 residues. Losses at the gene ends were 5 bases for V and 2 bases for J; bases not matched to a gene: 1. All donors participated as healthy donors of bone marrow.

The specimen sequenced was PBMCs. This TCR was sampled from a woman younger than 30 in good health and CMV-seronegative. V gene TRBV6-5 combines with J gene TRBJ2-5; 11 bases line up with TRBD2. CDR3 DNA sequence: TGTGCCAGCAGTCGACTAGCGGGGCAAGAGACCCAGTACTTC. Amino acids: CASSRLAGQETQYF.